The rows below give T cell receptor beta chains drawn from one sample of a study of pediatric ulcerative colitis. Only in-frame clones appear in the TCRdb table, and some are missing; sequencing was by immunoSEQ multiplex PCR. The sample has 55,000 to 65,000 clones; over 70% are singletons. Sequencing was carried out using blood. These receptors originate from a boy younger than 18 with moderate ulcerative colitis. CDR3s include the opening cysteine and the closing phenylalanine or tryptophan. Each record gives: J gene, clone size, V gene, CDR3 protein. Where a row states a size, it is once, few, many or the class of an expanded clone; other rows omit it.

TRBJ1-1 few TRBV5-1 CASSLEGARYTEAFF
TRBJ1-2 NA TRBV5-4 CASSLDSGGAGGYTF
TRBJ1-1 few TRBV7-2 CASSLVWRPEAFF
TRBJ2-7 NA TRBV28 CASSPAGGSSYEQYF
TRBJ1-6 NA TRBV7-9 CASSLRDRGHSPLHF
TRBJ2-7 NA TRBV27 CASSLTYSYEQYF
TRBJ2-5 few TRBV6-5 CASSRTKYQETQYF
TRBJ1-2 NA TRBV5-1 CASSLATGYNYGYTF
TRBJ2-3 NA TRBV2 CASSHPSGTKNTDTQYF
TRBJ1-5 NA TRBV7-8 CASSSWDRGIQPQHF
TRBJ1-1 NA TRBV5-1 CASSYEISNAEAFF
TRBJ1-2 few TRBV7-9 CASSLDGANYGYTF
TRBJ1-5 NA TRBV6-7 CASSYPGQGRNQPQHF
TRBJ2-7 NA TRBV19 CASSMGPISYEQYF
TRBJ2-2 NA TRBV29-1 CSVEDRQGNTGELFF
TRBJ2-7 NA TRBV28 CASTAMYEQYF
TRBJ2-1 NA TRBV7-2 CASSLGGQGRNEQFF
TRBJ1-1 few TRBV7-8 CASSFKDRRKVDTEAFF
TRBJ1-1 NA TRBV10-3 CAISDGTHRAEAFF
TRBJ1-2 NA TRBV18 CASSPPNTRPNYGYTF
TRBJ2-2 NA TRBV5-1 CASSFAQGAGELFF
TRBJ1-3 few TRBV5-1 CASSLASAVNSGNTIYF
TRBJ2-1 NA TRBV14 CASSQDTSGRKLLRSYNEQFF
TRBJ2-3 NA TRBV14 CASSQRHRGSTDTQYF
TRBJ1-5 NA TRBV10-3 CAISDFGPQHF
TRBJ2-7 few TRBV11-2 CASSLPVINEQYF
TRBJ2-7 NA TRBV5-6 CASRLYSQAGEQYF
TRBJ1-5 NA TRBV10-2 CASSGKGYSNQPQHF
TRBJ1-1 NA TRBV18 CASQGQGMGTEAFF
TRBJ2-1 NA TRBV27 CASRPSGRVDEQFF
TRBJ2-5 NA TRBV14 CASSQMDRGSQETQYF
TRBJ1-5 NA TRBV6-1 CASGEGTGARGNQPQHF
TRBJ2-3 NA TRBV5-5 CASSLTGAPPLLGPYF
TRBJ2-1 NA TRBV5-1 CASSLGFRDRGNEQFF
TRBJ2-5 NA TRBV14 CASSLQRLLAGKRETQYF
TRBJ2-3 NA TRBV2 CASSGGRLAGVSDTQYF
TRBJ1-1 NA TRBV7-2 CASSFRGMNTEAFF
TRBJ1-1 NA TRBV18 CASSPGPNTEAFF
TRBJ2-1 NA TRBV9 CASSVEGGGGEQFF
TRBJ1-5 few TRBV4-1 CASSQGRGQPQHF
TRBJ2-2 NA TRBV20-1 CSARDIRELFF
TRBJ1-2 NA TRBV2 CASRKTENYGYTF
TRBJ2-5 NA TRBV27 CASSSRQGMSQETQYF
TRBJ1-1 NA TRBV10-2 CASSESWNYRVVNTEAFF
TRBJ2-7 NA TRBV25-1 CASSGVTRGEVREQYF
TRBJ2-1 NA TRBV6-4 CASSGRPTGSANYNEQFF
TRBJ1-1 few TRBV4-2 CASGMNTEAFF
TRBJ1-4 few TRBV5-1 CASSQGHTATNEKLFF
TRBJ2-1 NA TRBV7-2 CASIPGGRTSYNEQFF
TRBJ1-2 NA TRBV14 CASSRLRGHGYTF
TRBJ2-1 NA TRBV14 CASSQWGATSGRTQNEQFF
TRBJ1-2 NA TRBV4-1 CASSQVGSLPYGYTF
TRBJ1-6 NA TRBV7-9 CASSSPGHSNSPLHF
TRBJ2-5 NA TRBV25-1 CASSDYEGQETQYF
TRBJ2-7 NA TRBV12-5 CASATSLGQIYEQYF
TRBJ1-1 NA TRBV7-9 CASSSPRVGTEAFF
TRBJ2-5 once TRBV5-1 CASSLVQVGGETQYF
TRBJ1-1 NA TRBV30 CAWNMDRIGNEAFF
TRBJ1-5 NA TRBV19 CASRGERDRAYQPQHF
TRBJ2-7 once TRBV5-4 CASSLVGSSYEQYF